One T cell receptor (beta chain) is described in this entry. Patients in Seattle were enrolled during active infection, then followed longitudinally. This sample stems from a study of blood T cell repertoires in COVID-19. Overall study context: COVID-19 samples collected from the United States, Italy and Spain covered acute and convalescent phases. Sources were T cells, B-cell-depleted T cells, or PBMCs; the material itself was cDNA or gDNA.

Study processing details: How many nucleated cells were present was estimated from reference gene primer amplification. TCRdb keeps only in-frame clones here, not all; method: immunoSEQ multiplex PCR. The D gene and trimming were derived from the DNA, and the V and J assignments and clone size from that table. The sample yields about 130,000 clones, roughly 86% seen once. Germline V gives CDR1 SGHDN, CDR2 FVKESK. The CDR3 totals 13 residues. Trimming cost V 4 bases and J 4 bases, with 10 bases left between them. The sequenced material came from peripheral blood. The TCR was taken from a woman in her seventies with COVID-19, enrolled during active disease. This sequence joins TRBV14 and TRBJ2-5; D call uncertain. The CDR3: CASSPAPGETQYF. The CDR3 DNA is TGTGCCAGCAGCCCGGCCCCGGGAGAGACCCAGTACTTC. Filled out from reference TRBV14 and TRBJ2-5, the complete variable domain reads EAGVTQFPSHSVIEKGQTVTLRCDPISGHDNLYWYRRVMGKEIKFLLHFVKESKQDESGMPNNRFLAERTGGTYSTLKVQPAELEDSGVYFCASSPAPGETQYFGPGTRLLVL.